This TCR beta chain was sequenced for a study of CD8 T cells in Susac syndrome. This CDR3 is built from 16 residues. Trimming took 0 bases from V and 4 from J; bases not matched to a gene: 10. Germline-derived CDR1 and CDR2 are DFQATT and SNEGSKA (reference sequence). Random hexamers were used to reverse transcribe the RNA input (about 0.45 to 1 ug). Via MiXCR, TCRdb re-called the immunoSEQ multiplex PCR reads, giving one row per CDR3 protein. The data show some 110,000 distinct CDR3 sequences, roughly 93% seen once. The genes are TRBV20-1 and TRBJ1-2; 8 bases match TRBD1. The sequence was collected from a human donor with multiple sclerosis. The sample was CD8+ T cells from PBMCs. The CDR3, as DNA: TGCAGTGCTAGAGAGTCAATCCGGGACAGGATCTATGGCTACACCTTC. Residues: CSARESIRDRIYGYTF.